The rows below give T cell receptor beta chains drawn from one sample of a study of blood T cell repertoires in COVID-19. The table came from immunoSEQ multiplex PCR; TCRdb's copy has only in-frame clones and leaves some out. The sample consists of some 240,000 clones, roughly 85% of them appearing once. Sequenced input: PBMCs or T cells enriched from blood (not recorded which). The receptors shown here come from a woman in her fifties or sixties who had been exposed to COVID-19. Each CDR3 is given with its conserved first and last residue. The order of the fields is V gene, J gene, CDR3 protein.

>TRBV2|TRBJ2-3
CASRARDRGRTDTQYF
>TRBV2|TRBJ2-3
CASSPGQPDTDTQYF
>TRBV18|TRBJ1-5
CASSPETGGSQPQHF
>TRBV19|TRBJ1-1
CASKESRTRHTEAFF
>TRBV28|TRBJ1-6
CASSFKGRYSPLHF
>TRBV11-2|TRBJ1-2
CASSQNPDGDYGYTF
>TRBV5-6|TRBJ2-3
CASSLETSGGRDTQYF
>TRBV5-6|TRBJ1-3
CASSLARYSGNTIYF
>TRBV19|TRBJ1-1
CASMSGGRGAFF
>TRBV28|TRBJ2-5
CASSPTGVETQYF
>TRBV19|TRBJ1-1
CASSMGRGTEAFF
>TRBV6-5|TRBJ2-7
CASSRPQGYEQYF
>TRBV7-2|TRBJ2-3
CASSLHLAGGPLDTQYF
>TRBV5-4|TRBJ2-5
CASSLNRGQETQYF
>TRBV11-2|TRBJ2-3
CASSFGTGPTDTQYF
>TRBV5-1|TRBJ2-2
CASSLDLAGTGELFF
>TRBV6-9|TRBJ1-5
CASEREGNQPQHF
>TRBV5-1|TRBJ2-5
CASSLAWGGQETQYF
>TRBV6-2/TRBV6-3|TRBJ1-2
CASSSTGRENGYTF
>TRBV5-4|TRBJ2-3
CASSLGGAGTDTQYF
>TRBV7-8|TRBJ1-2
CASSYGPTGRSGYTF
>TRBV20-1|TRBJ2-7
CSARGQYEQYF
>TRBV28|TRBJ2-1
CASSRITGVAYNEQFF
>TRBV4-1|TRBJ1-2
CASSQGGLFETANYGYTF
>TRBV24-1|TRBJ2-2
CATSDPTSGETGELFF
>TRBV19|TRBJ1-1
CASSGDMGTGRDTEAFF
>TRBV7-2|TRBJ1-3
CASSLRTGRASGNTIYF
>TRBV3-1/TRBV3-2|TRBJ1-2
CASSQDPDRAGYTF
>TRBV27|TRBJ1-6
CASSLKGNRGGVSPLHF
>TRBV11-2|TRBJ2-3
CASSPRSGGAPTDTQYF
>TRBV2|TRBJ1-2
CASSETGYGYTF
>TRBV19|TRBJ1-6
CASSIGQGVYSPLHF
>TRBV9|TRBJ1-2
CASSPPGGGYTF
>TRBV27|TRBJ2-5
CASSLSERGGRETQYF
>TRBV5-5|TRBJ1-2
CASSSGAESNYGYTF
>TRBV5-6|TRBJ1-4
CASSPGGTGATGEKLFF
>TRBV28|TRBJ1-4
CASSLLTGIGEKLFF
>TRBV5-1|TRBJ1-6
CASSLEGTGVSPLHF
>TRBV18|TRBJ2-7
CASSQDFSYEQYF